The clone carrying this TCR beta chain was found a few times. Its cognate antigen is unknown. This sample stems from a study of type 1 regulatory T cells. The overall study: T-allo10 is an in vitro-generated, Tr1-enriched CD4 T cell product specific for alloantigen.

TCRdb ran MiXCR on the reads and lists one entry per CDR3 protein. This sample has under 30,000 distinct CDR3 sequences, with around half found just once. Germline loops: CDR1 KGHSH, CDR2 LQKENI. V shed 0 bases, J shed 5 bases, and the junction held 10 bases outside the gene matches. CDR3 size: 18 residues. The TCR was taken from a human donor in good health. The sample taken for sequencing was cultured T cells, either the whole culture or a sorted T cell fraction (not recorded which). The chain is built from TRBV18 and TRBJ1-2, with 12 bases matching TRBD1. The CDR3, as DNA: TGTGCCAGCTCACCACCGGGACAGGGGGCGCTTCTGGGTTATGGCTACACCTTC. Its protein product is CASSPPGQGALLGYGYTF.